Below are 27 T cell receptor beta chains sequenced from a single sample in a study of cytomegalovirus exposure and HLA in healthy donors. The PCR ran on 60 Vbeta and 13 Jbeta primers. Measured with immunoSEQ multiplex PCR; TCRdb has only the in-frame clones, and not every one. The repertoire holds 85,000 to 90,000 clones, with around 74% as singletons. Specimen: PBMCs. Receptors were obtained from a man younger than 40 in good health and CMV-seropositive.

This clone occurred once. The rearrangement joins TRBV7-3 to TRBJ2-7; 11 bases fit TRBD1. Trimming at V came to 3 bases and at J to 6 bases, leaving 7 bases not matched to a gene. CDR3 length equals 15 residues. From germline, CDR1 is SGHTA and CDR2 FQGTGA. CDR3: CASSFSGTGGGEQYF. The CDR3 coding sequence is TGTGCCAGCAGCTTTTCCGGGACAGGGGGTGGCGAGCAGTACTTC.

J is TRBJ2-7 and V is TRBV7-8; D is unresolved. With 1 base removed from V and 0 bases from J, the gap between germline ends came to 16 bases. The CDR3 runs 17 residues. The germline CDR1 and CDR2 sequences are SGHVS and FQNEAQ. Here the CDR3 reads CASSLEVVSVVSYEQYF. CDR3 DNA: TGTGCCAGCAGCTTAGAGGTGGTCAGCGTCGTCTCCTACGAGCAGTACTTC.

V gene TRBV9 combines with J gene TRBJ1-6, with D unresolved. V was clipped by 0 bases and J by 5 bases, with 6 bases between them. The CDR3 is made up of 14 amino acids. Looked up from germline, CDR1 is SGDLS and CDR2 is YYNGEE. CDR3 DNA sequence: TGTGCCAGCAGCGTAGTACCAGATAATTCACCCCTCCACTTT. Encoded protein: CASSVVPDNSPLHF.

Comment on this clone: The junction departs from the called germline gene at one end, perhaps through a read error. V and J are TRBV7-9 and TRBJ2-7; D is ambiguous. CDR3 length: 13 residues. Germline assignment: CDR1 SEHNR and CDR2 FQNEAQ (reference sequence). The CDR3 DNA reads TGTTCCAGCAGCTTACAAATCTCCTACGAGCAGTACTTC. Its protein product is CSSSLQISYEQYF.

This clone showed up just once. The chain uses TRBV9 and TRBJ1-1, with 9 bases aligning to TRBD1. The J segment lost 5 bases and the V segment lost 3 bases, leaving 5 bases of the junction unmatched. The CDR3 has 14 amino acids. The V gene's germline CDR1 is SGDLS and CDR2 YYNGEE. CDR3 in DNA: TGTGCCAGCAGCGAAGGGACAGGGCATACTGAAGCTTTCTTT. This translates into CASSEGTGHTEAFF.

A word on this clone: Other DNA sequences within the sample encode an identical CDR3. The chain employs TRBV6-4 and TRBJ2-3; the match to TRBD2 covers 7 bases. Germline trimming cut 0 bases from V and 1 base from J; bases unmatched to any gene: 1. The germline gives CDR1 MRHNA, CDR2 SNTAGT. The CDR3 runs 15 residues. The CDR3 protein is CASSDSSGGTDTQYF. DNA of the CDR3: TGTGCCAGCAGTGACTCGAGCGGGGGCACAGATACGCAGTATTTT.

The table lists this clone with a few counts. CDR3 nucleotide sequence: TGTGCCAGCTCACCTGACTGGAACTATGGCTACACCTTC. Translating gives CASSPDWNYGYTF. The chain carries TRBV18 and TRBJ1-2; no clear D gene. V lost 3 bases to trimming and J lost 2 bases, with 7 bases between them. Germline-derived CDR1 and CDR2 are KGHSH and LQKENI. The CDR3 is made up of 13 amino acids.

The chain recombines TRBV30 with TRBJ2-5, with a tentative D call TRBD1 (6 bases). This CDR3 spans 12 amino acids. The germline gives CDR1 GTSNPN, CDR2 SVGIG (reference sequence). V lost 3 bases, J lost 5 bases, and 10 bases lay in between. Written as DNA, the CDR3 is TGTGCCTGGAGCGGACAGCTGGAGACCCAGTACTTC. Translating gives CAWSGQLETQYF.

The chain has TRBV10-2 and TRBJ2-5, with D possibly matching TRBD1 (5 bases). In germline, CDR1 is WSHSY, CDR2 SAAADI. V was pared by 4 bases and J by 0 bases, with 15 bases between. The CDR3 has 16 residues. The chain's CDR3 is CASSVQGAPYQETQYF. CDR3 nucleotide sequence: TGCGCCAGCAGTGTCCAAGGGGCGCCGTACCAAGAGACCCAGTACTTC.

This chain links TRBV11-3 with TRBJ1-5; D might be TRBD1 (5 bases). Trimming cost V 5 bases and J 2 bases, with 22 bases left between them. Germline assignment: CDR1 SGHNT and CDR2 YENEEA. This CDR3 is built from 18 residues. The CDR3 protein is CASSPGCRGGSGNQPQHF. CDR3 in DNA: TGTGCCAGCAGCCCCGGGTGCCGTGGGGGGTCAGGCAATCAGCCCCAGCATTTT.

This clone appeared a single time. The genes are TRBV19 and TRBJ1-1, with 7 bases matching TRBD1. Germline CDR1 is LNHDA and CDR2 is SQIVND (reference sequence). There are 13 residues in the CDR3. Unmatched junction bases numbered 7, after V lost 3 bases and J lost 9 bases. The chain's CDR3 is CASSIIQGRQAFF. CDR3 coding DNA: TGTGCCAGTAGTATCATACAGGGGCGGCAAGCTTTCTTT.

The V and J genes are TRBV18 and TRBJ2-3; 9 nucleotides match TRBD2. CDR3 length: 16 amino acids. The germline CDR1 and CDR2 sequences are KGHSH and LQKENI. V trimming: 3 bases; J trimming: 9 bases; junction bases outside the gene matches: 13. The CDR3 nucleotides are TGTGCCAGCTCACCCCTAGCGGGGACCGACCAGGGAACGCAGTATTTT. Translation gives CASSPLAGTDQGTQYF.

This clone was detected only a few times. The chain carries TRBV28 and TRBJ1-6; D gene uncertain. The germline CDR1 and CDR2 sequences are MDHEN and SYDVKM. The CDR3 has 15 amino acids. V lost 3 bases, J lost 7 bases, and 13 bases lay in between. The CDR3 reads CASSFSPPSNSPLHF. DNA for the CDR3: TGTGCCAGCAGTTTCTCCCCGCCTAGCAATTCACCCCTCCACTTT.

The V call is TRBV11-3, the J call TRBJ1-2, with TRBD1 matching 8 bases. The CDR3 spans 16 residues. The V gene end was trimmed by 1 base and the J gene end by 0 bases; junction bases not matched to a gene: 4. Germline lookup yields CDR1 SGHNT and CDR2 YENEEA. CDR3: CASSLGGQDSNYGYTF. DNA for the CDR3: TGTGCCAGCAGCTTAGGGGGACAGGACTCTAACTATGGCTACACCTTC.

The CDR3 here is CASSATGRYYGYTF. The CDR3 bases are TGTGCCAGCAGCGCTACCGGGAGATACTATGGCTACACCTTC. The V and J genes are TRBV7-8 and TRBJ1-2; D remains ambiguous. This CDR3 contains 14 residues. V was cut by 5 bases and J by 3 bases, with 13 bases left in between. Germline V CDR1 and CDR2: SGHVS, FQNEAQ.

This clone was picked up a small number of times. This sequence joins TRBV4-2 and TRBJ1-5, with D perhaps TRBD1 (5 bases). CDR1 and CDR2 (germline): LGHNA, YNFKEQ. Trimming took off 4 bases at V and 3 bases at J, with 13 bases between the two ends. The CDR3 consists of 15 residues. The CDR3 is CASSPANRINQPQHF. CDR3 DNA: TGTGCCAGCAGCCCAGCCAACAGGATCAATCAGCCCCAGCATTTT.

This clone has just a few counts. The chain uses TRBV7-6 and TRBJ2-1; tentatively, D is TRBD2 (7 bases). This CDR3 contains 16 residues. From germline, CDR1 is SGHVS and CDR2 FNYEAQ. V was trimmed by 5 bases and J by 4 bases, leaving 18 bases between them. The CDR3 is CASSGGGGIGYNEQFF. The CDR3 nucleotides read TGTGCCAGCAGCGGGGGGGGCGGTATTGGTTACAATGAGCAGTTCTTC. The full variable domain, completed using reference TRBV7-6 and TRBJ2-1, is GAGVSQSPRYKVTKRGQDVALRCDPISGHVSLYWYRQALGQGPEFLTYFNYEAQQDKSGLPNDRFSAERPEGSISTLTIQRTEQRDSAMYRCASSGGGGIGYNEQFFGPGTRLTVL.

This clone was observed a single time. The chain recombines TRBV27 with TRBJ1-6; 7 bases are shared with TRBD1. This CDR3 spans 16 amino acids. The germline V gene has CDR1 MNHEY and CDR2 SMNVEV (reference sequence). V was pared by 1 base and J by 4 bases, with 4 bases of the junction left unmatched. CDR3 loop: CASSLYGQVYNSPLHF. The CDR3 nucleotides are TGTGCCAGCAGTTTATACGGACAGGTTTATAATTCACCCCTCCACTTT.

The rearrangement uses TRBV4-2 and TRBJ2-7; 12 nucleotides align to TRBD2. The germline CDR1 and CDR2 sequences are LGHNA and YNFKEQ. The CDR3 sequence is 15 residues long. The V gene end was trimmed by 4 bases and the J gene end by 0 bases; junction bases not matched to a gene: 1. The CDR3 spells CASSLTSGGSYEQYF. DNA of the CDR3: TGTGCCAGCAGCCTGACTAGCGGGGGCTCCTACGAGCAGTACTTC.

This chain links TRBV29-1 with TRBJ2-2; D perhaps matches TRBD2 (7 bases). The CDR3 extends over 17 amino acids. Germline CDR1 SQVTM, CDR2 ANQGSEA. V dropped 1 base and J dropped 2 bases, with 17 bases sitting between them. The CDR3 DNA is TGCAGCGTTGAAGGCGGGGGCTTGGGGTTCAACACCGGGGAGCTGTTTTTT. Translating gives CSVEGGGLGFNTGELFF.

This CDR3 reads CASSQVEERAYAEAFF. For the CDR3, the DNA is TGCGCCAGCAGCCAAGTAGAGGAGCGGGCTTACGCTGAAGCTTTCTTT. This rearrangement joins TRBV4-1 to TRBJ1-1; D gene unclear. CDR1 is MGHRA and CDR2 is YSYEKL in the germline V gene. The germline V and J ends were trimmed by 1 base and 6 bases, with 18 bases remaining between them. The CDR3 is 16 amino acids.

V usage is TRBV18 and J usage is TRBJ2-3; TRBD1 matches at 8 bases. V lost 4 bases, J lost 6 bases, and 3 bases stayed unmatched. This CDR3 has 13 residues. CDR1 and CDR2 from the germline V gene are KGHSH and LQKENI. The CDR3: CASSQTGVDTQYF. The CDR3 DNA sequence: TGTGCCAGCTCACAGACAGGGGTGGATACGCAGTATTTT.

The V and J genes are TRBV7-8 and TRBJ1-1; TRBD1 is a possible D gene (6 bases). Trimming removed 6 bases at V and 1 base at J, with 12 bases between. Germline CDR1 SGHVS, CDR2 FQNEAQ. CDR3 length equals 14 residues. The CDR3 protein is CASREQGGNTEAFF. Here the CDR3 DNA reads TGTGCCAGCAGAGAACAGGGTGGGAACACTGAAGCTTTCTTT.

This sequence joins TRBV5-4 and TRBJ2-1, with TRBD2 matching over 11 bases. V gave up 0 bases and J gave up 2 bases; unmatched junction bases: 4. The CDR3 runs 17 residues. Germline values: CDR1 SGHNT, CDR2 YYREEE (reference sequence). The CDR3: CASSLGLAGGAYNEQFF. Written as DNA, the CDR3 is TGTGCCAGCAGCTTGGGGCTAGCGGGGGGCGCCTACAATGAGCAGTTCTTC.

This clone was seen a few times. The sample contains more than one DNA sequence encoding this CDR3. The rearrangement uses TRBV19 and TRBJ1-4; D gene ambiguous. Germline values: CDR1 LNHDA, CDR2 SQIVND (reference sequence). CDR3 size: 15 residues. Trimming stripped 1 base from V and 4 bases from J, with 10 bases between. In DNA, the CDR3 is TGTGCCAGTAGTATAGGGGGAGCACTTAATGAAAAACTGTTTTTT. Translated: CASSIGGALNEKLFF.

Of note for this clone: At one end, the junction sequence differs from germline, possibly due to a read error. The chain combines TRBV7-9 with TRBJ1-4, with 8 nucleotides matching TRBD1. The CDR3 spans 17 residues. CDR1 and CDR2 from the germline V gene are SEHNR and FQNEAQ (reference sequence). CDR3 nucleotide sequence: TGTTCCAGCAGCTTAGGACAGGGAACCGCAACTAATGAAAAACTGTTTTTT. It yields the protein CSSSLGQGTATNEKLFF.

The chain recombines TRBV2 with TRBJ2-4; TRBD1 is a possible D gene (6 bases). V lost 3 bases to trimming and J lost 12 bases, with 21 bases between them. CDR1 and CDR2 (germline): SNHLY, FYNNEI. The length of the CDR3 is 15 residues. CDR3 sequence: CASSDMGAAQTGQYF. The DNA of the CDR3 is TGTGCCAGCAGTGATATGGGGGCGGCCCAAACTGGTCAGTACTTC.